Below, 24 T cell receptor beta chains from the same sample are listed, as sequenced in a study of sequential checkpoint blockade in melanoma (dated by TCRdb to between 2018 and 2020). Per the publication, the treatment or condition label means: randomized to nivolumab then ipilimumab (arm A) or the reverse (arm B). Library method: the immunoSEQ multiplex PCR assay. This immuneACCESS table, as held by TCRdb, lists in-frame sequences with V and J called but not all clones. Of the missing ones, under half trace to an unresolved V gene in checked studies; the others have no known cause. In this sample the table shows about 3,600 clones, roughly 35% of which occur a single time. The ten largest account for under 35% of the sample. The sample was tumor tissue (inferred from file names), taken from a patient given nivolumab and ipilimumab in sequence. These TCRs come from a human donor with melanoma.

The gene calls are TRBV11-3 and TRBJ1-1; a possible D gene is TRBD1 (5 bases). V was pared by 4 bases and J by 5 bases, with 20 bases between. Germline V gives CDR1 SGHNT, CDR2 YENEEA. The CDR3 is 16 residues long. The CDR3 sequence is CASSSRGTNWGTEAFF. The CDR3, as DNA: TGTGCCAGCAGCTCCCGCGGGACCAATTGGGGGACTGAAGCTTTCTTT. Supplemented by reference TRBV11-3 and TRBJ1-1, the full variable domain reads EAGVVQSPRYKIIEKKQPVAFWCNPISGHNTLYWYLQNLGQGPELLIRYENEEAVDDSQLPKDRFSAERLKGVDSTLKIQPAELGDSAVYLCASSSRGTNWGTEAFFGQGTRLTVV.

The V gene is TRBV19, the J gene TRBJ2-1; TRBD1 might be the D (6 bases). V dropped 2 bases and J dropped 7 bases, with 15 bases sitting between them. The CDR3 sequence is 15 residues long. Germline CDR1 is LNHDA and CDR2 is SQIVND (reference sequence). The CDR3 is CASSITGPFLNEQFF. The CDR3 nucleotides are TGTGCCAGTAGTATAACAGGGCCCTTTTTGAATGAGCAGTTCTTC. Looking up the rest from reference TRBV19 and TRBJ2-1 gives the full variable domain: DGGITQSPKYLFRKEGQNVTLSCEQNLNHDAMYWYRQDPGQGLRLIYYSQIVNDFQKGDIAEGYSVSREKKESFPLTVTSAQKNPTAFYLCASSITGPFLNEQFFGPGTRLTVL.

This chain joins TRBV19 and TRBJ2-7; the match to TRBD1 covers 8 bases. Losses at the gene ends were 10 bases for V and 2 bases for J; bases not matched to a gene: 7. The CDR3 totals 13 residues. The germline V gene has CDR1 LNHDA and CDR2 SQIVND (reference sequence). This chain's CDR3 is CATGQGHPYEQYF. DNA of the CDR3: TGTGCCACTGGACAGGGCCATCCCTACGAGCAGTACTTC.

This clone was seen more than once but under ten times. J is TRBJ1-4 and V is TRBV4-3; D gene unclear. Germline loops: CDR1 LGHNA, CDR2 YSLEER. The CDR3 has 15 amino acids. Trimming removed 4 bases from V and 0 bases from J, with 9 bases in between. The CDR3 DNA sequence: TGCGCCAGCAGCCGCGAACAGCCAACTAATGAAAAACTGTTTTTT. Protein: CASSREQPTNEKLFF.

This rearrangement joins TRBV6-1 to TRBJ2-3; 9 positions match TRBD1. The CDR3 has 16 residues. V trimming: 0 bases; J trimming: 11 bases; junction bases outside the gene matches: 12. Germline V CDR1 and CDR2: MNHNS, SASEGT. This chain's CDR3 is CASSEAGTGTLWRQYF. The CDR3 DNA sequence: TGTGCCAGCAGTGAAGCTGGGACAGGGACACTATGGAGGCAGTATTTT.

This clone came up a few times. This sequence joins TRBV18 and TRBJ1-1; TRBD1 might be the D (6 bases). V lost 3 bases, J lost 2 bases, and 13 bases lay in between. CDR1 and CDR2 (germline): KGHSH, LQKENI. This CDR3 is 15 amino acids long. Written as DNA, the CDR3 is TGTGCCAGCTCACCGTCCAGGGGCTTCAACACTGAAGCTTTCTTT. Translation: CASSPSRGFNTEAFF.

The sample holds a few counts of this clone. A junction boundary mismatches the germline segment, possibly from a read error. The chain carries TRBV6-8 and TRBJ2-7; TRBD1 aligns across 8 bases. CDR3 size: 13 residues. CDR1 and CDR2 (germline): MNHGY, SAAAGT. This CDR3 reads CASSEGEDRERRF. The CDR3 nucleotides read TGTGCCAGCAGTGAGGGGGAGGACAGGGAGCGTCGGTTC.

The rearrangement joins TRBV5-1 to TRBJ1-1, with a possible D match to TRBD1 (6 bases). Trimming pared 4 bases from V and 1 base from J, leaving 14 bases between. CDR3 length: 15 amino acids. Germline V lookup: CDR1 SGHRS, CDR2 YFSETQ. The DNA of the CDR3 is TGCGCCAGCAGCGTCACCGGACAGACGAACACTGAAGCTTTCTTT. Protein product: CASSVTGQTNTEAFF.

This clone was counted a few times. DNA for the CDR3: TGTGCCAGCAGTTACTCGAAAACTCAGTGGGAGGGGGAGCAGTTCTTC. Amino acid sequence: CASSYSKTQWEGEQFF. The rearrangement joins TRBV6-8 to TRBJ2-1; the match to TRBD2 covers 7 bases. This CDR3 region has 16 residues. Trimming cost V 0 bases and J 10 bases; bases outside gene matches: 12. CDR1 is MNHGY, CDR2 SAAAGT, per germline.

The chain carries TRBV29-1 and TRBJ2-1; tentative D call: TRBD1 (5 bases). CDR3 size: 12 residues. Germline V CDR1 and CDR2: SQVTM, ANQGSEA. Trimming left V 6 bases short and J 5 bases short, with 11 bases between. In nucleotides, the CDR3 is TGCAGCGTCTGGGGCGGCAACAATGAGCAGTTCTTC. Residues: CSVWGGNNEQFF.

This sequence joins TRBV30 and TRBJ1-2; 7 nucleotides match TRBD1. The CDR3 is made up of 15 amino acids. CDR1 and CDR2 from the germline V gene are GTSNPN and SVGIG (reference sequence). V lost 7 bases to trimming and J lost 8 bases; unmatched junction nucleotides: 19. The CDR3 here is CASRKAAGGDWGYTF. CDR3 sequence (DNA): TGTGCCTCAAGAAAGGCGGCAGGGGGTGATTGGGGCTACACCTTC.

The rearrangement links TRBV30 to TRBJ1-5; 7 nucleotides line up with TRBD1. V lost 0 bases and J lost 7; bases outside the gene matches: 9. Germline V gene data show CDR1 as GTSNPN and CDR2 as SVGIG (reference sequence). The CDR3 covers 15 residues. The CDR3 sequence: CAWSVGLGGRQPQHF. The CDR3 DNA is TGTGCCTGGAGTGTAGGGTTAGGGGGCCGACAGCCCCAGCATTTT. Full variable domain (rest looked up from reference TRBV30 and TRBJ1-5): SQTIHQWPATLVQPVGSPLSLECTVEGTSNPNLYWYRQAAGRGLQLLFYSVGIGQISSEVPQNLSASRPQDRQFILSSKKLLLSDSGFYLCAWSVGLGGRQPQHFGDGTRLSIL.

The chain uses TRBV28 and TRBJ1-2, with D maybe TRBD1 (6 bases). V was cut by 2 bases and J by 4 bases, with 14 bases left in between. CDR3 length: 15 residues. Per the germline V gene, CDR1 is MDHEN and CDR2 is SYDVKM. The CDR3 protein is CASSLDGQTLYGYTF. The CDR3 bases are TGTGCCAGCAGTTTAGATGGACAGACCCTCTATGGCTACACCTTC.

The chain recombines TRBV29-1 with TRBJ2-3; TRBD1 might be the D (5 bases). The CDR3 covers 13 residues. The germline V gene encodes CDR1 SQVTM and CDR2 ANQGSEA. The V end was cut by 5 bases, the J end by 2 bases, with 11 bases between. For the CDR3, the DNA is TGCAGCGTTTACAGGAAACTCACAGATACGCAGTATTTT. It codes for CSVYRKLTDTQYF.

The V call is TRBV6-7, the J call TRBJ2-5; 8 bases fit TRBD1. TRBV6-7 has ORF status, its function being uncertain. This CDR3 is 15 amino acids long. Unmatched junction bases numbered 12, after V lost 5 bases and J lost 7 bases. CDR3 in DNA: TGTGCCAGCAGTGAAGCATACAGGGGGTTGGGGACCCAGTACTTC. The encoded protein is CASSEAYRGLGTQYF.

The chain is built from TRBV6-8 and TRBJ2-7; no definite D call. Trimming shortened V by 6 bases and J by 8 bases, and 20 bases separated the two germline ends. This CDR3 contains 14 residues. Germline V CDR1 and CDR2: MNHGY, SAAAGT. The CDR3 DNA reads as TGTGCCAGCAGGCCCGGGTCCCGAACGGGCAAGCAGTACTTC. Translating it yields CASRPGSRTGKQYF.

This chain connects TRBV19 to TRBJ2-3; possible D gene TRBD1, 5 bases. Trimming took off 6 bases at V and 6 bases at J, with 22 bases between the two ends. The CDR3 runs 16 residues. Looked up from germline, CDR1 is LNHDA and CDR2 is SQIVND (reference sequence). CDR3 residues: CASRHYPTASGDTQYF. The CDR3 region has the DNA TGTGCCAGTAGACACTACCCGACAGCGTCGGGCGATACGCAGTATTTT.

The chain joins TRBV12-5 to TRBJ2-7, with 8 positions matching TRBD1. In germline, CDR1 is LGHNT, CDR2 FRNRAP. This CDR3 is 15 amino acids long. The CDR3 protein is CASSSTGGSSYEQYF. Here the CDR3 DNA reads TGTGCCAGCTCCTCTACAGGGGGGAGCTCCTACGAGCAGTACTTC.

This clone has only a few counts. This chain connects TRBV29-1 to TRBJ1-3, with D maybe TRBD1 (5 bases). Germline values: CDR1 SQVTM, CDR2 ANQGSEA. This CDR3 contains 13 residues. Trimming took off 7 bases at V and 1 base at J, with 11 bases between the two ends. The CDR3 coding sequence is TGCAGCGCGGGGGTCGGGTCTGGAAACACCATATATTTT. Amino acid sequence: CSAGVGSGNTIYF. Combining the CDR3 with reference TRBV29-1 and TRBJ1-3 gives the whole variable domain SAVISQKPSRDICQRGTSLTIQCQVDSQVTMMFWYRQQPGQSLTLIATANQGSEATYESGFVIDKFPISRPNLTFSTLTVSNMSPEDSSIYLCSAGVGSGNTIYFGEGSWLTVV.

This clone is medium-sized in the sample. The rearrangement joins TRBV6-8 to TRBJ2-3, with unresolved D. The CDR3 sequence is 17 residues long. CDR1 MNHGY and CDR2 SAAAGT come from the germline V gene. Trimming took 5 bases from V and 0 from J, leaving 18 bases between them. CDR3 nucleotides: TGTGCCAGCAGTGGTACATCCGCGTTGGCTAGCACAGATACGCAGTATTTT. It is translated as CASSGTSALASTDTQYF.

This clone is classed as medium-sized. The J gene is TRBJ2-1, the V gene TRBV11-3; the D gene is possibly TRBD2 (5 bases). The ends were cut back, 4 bases at V and 8 bases at J, with 15 bases in the middle. Germline lookup yields CDR1 SGHNT and CDR2 YENEEA. CDR3 length: 14 residues. The CDR3 spells CASSSGLYGHEQFF. DNA for the CDR3: TGTGCCAGCAGCTCCGGACTCTACGGCCATGAGCAGTTCTTC.

The chain uses TRBV6-8 and TRBJ2-5; the match to TRBD2 covers 9 bases. V trimming: 7 bases; J trimming: 5 bases; junction bases outside the gene matches: 20. Germline V lookup: CDR1 MNHGY, CDR2 SAAAGT. There are 18 residues in the CDR3. For the CDR3, the DNA is TGTGCCAGCACCCAAAGAAGCAGCGGGAGGTACAATGGGGAGACCCAGTACTTC. Amino acids: CASTQRSSGRYNGETQYF.

The V gene is TRBV28, the J gene TRBJ2-7; 7 bases fit TRBD1. V dropped 7 bases and J dropped 1; count of bases not matched to a gene: 10. The CDR3 covers 15 residues. In germline, CDR1 is MDHEN, CDR2 SYDVKM. The CDR3 nucleotides read TGTGCCAGCACATATGGTCGACAGGGATCCTACGAGCAGTACTTC. Its translation: CASTYGRQGSYEQYF.

This clone was found once. The germline gene is not matched at one end of the junction; a read error may be the cause. The CDR3 DNA is TGTGCCATTAGTGGGGGCCGGACAGATACGCAGTATTTT. Its protein product is CAISGGRTDTQYF. V gene TRBV19 combines with J gene TRBJ2-3; TRBD1 is a possible D gene (6 bases). CDR3 length: 13 amino acids. Germline lookup yields CDR1 LNHDA and CDR2 SQIVND (reference sequence).